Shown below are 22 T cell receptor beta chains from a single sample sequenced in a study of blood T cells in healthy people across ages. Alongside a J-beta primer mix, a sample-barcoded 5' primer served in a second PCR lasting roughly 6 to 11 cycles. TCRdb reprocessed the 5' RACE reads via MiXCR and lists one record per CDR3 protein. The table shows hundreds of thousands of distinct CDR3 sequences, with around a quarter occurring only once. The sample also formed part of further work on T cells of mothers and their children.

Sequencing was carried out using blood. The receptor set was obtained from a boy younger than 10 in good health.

The CDR3 bases are TGCGCCAGCAGCCCGGACAGGGGAAGTGAAAAACTGTTTTTT. As protein: CASSPDRGSEKLFF. The rearrangement joins TRBV5-1 to TRBJ1-4; 9 bases agree with TRBD1. This CDR3 contains 14 residues. V shed 4 bases, J shed 7 bases, and the junction held 5 bases outside the gene matches. CDR1 SGHRS and CDR2 YFSETQ come from the germline V gene.

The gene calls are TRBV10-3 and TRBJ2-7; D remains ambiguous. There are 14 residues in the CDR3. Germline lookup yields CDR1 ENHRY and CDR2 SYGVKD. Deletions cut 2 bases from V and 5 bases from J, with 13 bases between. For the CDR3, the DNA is TGTGCCATCAGTGAGACACCCCAGAGCAACGAGCAGTACTTC. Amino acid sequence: CAISETPQSNEQYF.

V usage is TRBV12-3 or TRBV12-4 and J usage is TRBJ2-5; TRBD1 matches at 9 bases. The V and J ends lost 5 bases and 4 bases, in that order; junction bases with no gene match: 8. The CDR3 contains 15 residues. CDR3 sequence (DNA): TGTGCCAGCAGTGGAAACAGGGGGCGAGGAGAGACCCAGTACTTC. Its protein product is CASSGNRGRGETQYF.

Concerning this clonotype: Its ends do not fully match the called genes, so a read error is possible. CDR3: CAWTPGQGADYGYTF. The CDR3 DNA sequence: TGTGCGTGGACTCCGGGACAGGGGGCGGACTATGGCTACACCTTC. This sequence joins TRBV30 and TRBJ1-2, with TRBD1 identical over 12 bases. CDR3 size: 15 residues. The germline V gene encodes CDR1 GTSNPN and CDR2 SVGIG (reference sequence).

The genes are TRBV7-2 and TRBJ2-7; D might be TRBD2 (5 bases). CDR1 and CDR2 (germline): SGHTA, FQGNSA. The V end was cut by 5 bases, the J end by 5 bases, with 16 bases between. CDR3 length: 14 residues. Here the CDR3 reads CASSPRRRRNEQYF. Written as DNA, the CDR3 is TGTGCCAGCAGCCCCCGGAGGAGGCGGAACGAGCAGTACTTC.

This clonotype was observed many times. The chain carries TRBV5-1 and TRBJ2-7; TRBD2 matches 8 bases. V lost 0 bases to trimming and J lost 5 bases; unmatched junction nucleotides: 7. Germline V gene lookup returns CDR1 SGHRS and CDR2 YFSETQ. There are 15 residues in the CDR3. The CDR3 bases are TGCGCCAGCAGCTTGGTAGCGGGAATGGTCGACGAGCAGTACTTC. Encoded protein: CASSLVAGMVDEQYF. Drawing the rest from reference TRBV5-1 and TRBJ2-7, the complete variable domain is KAGVTQTPRYLIKTRGQQVTLSCSPISGHRSVSWYQQTPGQGLQFLFEYFSETQRNKGNFPGRFSGRQFSNSRSEMNVSTLELGDSALYLCASSLVAGMVDEQYFGPGTRLTVT.

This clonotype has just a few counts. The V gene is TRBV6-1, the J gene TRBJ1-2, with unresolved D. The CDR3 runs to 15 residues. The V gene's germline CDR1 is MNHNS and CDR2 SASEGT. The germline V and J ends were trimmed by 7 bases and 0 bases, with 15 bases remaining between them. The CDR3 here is CASKGREGANYGYTF. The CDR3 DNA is TGTGCCAGCAAGGGAAGGGAAGGAGCTAACTATGGCTACACCTTC.

CDR3 nucleotide sequence: TGTGCCAGCAGCTTAGCTACTAGCTCGGGTCGGAATGAGCAGTTCTTC. It is translated as CASSLATSSGRNEQFF. The chain joins TRBV7-9 to TRBJ2-1; tentative D call: TRBD2 (6 bases). The germline gives CDR1 SEHNR, CDR2 FQNEAQ (reference sequence). This CDR3 has 16 residues. Trimming pared 0 bases from V and 7 bases from J, leaving 16 bases between.

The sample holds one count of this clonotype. CDR3 sequence reads: CSAKGPNTGELFF. The CDR3, as DNA: TGCAGTGCGAAGGGACCGAACACCGGGGAGCTGTTTTTT. The rearrangement uses TRBV20-1 and TRBJ2-2; D assignment may be TRBD1 or TRBD2 (5 bases each). V lost 6 bases and J 0 bases, leaving 8 bases between the germline ends. The germline V gene encodes CDR1 DFQATT and CDR2 SNEGSKA (reference sequence). This CDR3 has 13 residues.

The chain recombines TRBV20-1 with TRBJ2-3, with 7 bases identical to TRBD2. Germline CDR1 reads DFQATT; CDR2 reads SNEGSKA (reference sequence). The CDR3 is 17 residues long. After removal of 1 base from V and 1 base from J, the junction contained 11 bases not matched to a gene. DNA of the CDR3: TGCAGTGCTAGAGTTGCTCAGAGCGGGGAACGCACAGATACGCAGTATTTT. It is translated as CSARVAQSGERTDTQYF.

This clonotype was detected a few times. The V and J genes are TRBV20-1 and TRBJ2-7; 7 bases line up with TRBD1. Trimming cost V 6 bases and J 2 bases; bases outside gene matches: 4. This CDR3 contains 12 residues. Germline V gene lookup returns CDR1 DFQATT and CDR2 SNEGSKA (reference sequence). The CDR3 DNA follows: TGCAGTGCCCTTGGGACAGCCTACGAGCAGTACTTC. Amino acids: CSALGTAYEQYF.

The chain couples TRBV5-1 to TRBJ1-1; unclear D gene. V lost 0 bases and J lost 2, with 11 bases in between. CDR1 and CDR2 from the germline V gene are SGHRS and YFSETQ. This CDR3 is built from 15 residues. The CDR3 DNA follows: TGCGCCAGCAGCTTGGGGGAACCGCCAAACACTGAAGCTTTCTTT. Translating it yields CASSLGEPPNTEAFF.

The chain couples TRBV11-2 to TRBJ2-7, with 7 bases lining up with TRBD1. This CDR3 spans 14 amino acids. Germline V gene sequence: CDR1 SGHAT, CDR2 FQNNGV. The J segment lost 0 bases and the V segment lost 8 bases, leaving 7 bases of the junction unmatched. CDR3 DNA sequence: TGTGCCAGCGAGCCGGACAGGAACTCCTACGAGCAGTACTTC. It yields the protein CASEPDRNSYEQYF.

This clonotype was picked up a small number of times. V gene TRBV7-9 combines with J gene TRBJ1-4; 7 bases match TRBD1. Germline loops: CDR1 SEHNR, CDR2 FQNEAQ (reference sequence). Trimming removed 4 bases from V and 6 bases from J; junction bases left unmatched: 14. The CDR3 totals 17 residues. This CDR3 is CASSYPGQNVADEKLFF. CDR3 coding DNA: TGTGCCAGCAGCTACCCGGGACAGAATGTTGCAGATGAAAAACTGTTTTTT.

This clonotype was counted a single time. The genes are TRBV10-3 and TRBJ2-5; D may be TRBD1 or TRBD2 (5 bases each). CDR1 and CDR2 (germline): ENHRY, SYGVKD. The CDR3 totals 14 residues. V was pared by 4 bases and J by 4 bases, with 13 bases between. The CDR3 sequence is CAISAQGVSETQYF. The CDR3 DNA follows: TGTGCCATCAGTGCCCAGGGAGTTTCAGAGACCCAGTACTTC.

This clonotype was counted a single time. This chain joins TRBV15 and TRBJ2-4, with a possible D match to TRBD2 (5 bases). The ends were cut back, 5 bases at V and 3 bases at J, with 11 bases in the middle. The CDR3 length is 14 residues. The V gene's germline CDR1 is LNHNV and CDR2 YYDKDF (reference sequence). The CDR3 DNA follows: TGTGCCACCAGCGGACTGGGGAGCAAAAACATTCAGTACTTC. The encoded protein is CATSGLGSKNIQYF.

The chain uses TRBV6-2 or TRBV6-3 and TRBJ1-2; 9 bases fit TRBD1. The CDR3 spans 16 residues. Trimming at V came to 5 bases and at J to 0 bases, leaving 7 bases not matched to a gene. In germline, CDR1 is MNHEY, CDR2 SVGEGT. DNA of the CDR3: TGTGCCAGCAGTAGCGGGACAGGGCGATCTAACTATGGCTACACCTTC. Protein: CASSSGTGRSNYGYTF.

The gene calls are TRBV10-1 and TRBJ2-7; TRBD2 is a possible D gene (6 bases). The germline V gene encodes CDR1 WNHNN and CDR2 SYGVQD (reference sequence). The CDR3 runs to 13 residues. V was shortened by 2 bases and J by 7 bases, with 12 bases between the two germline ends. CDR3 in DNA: TGCGCCAGCAGTGAGGGCCTTGGGAGGGAGCAGTACTTC. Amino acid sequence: CASSEGLGREQYF.

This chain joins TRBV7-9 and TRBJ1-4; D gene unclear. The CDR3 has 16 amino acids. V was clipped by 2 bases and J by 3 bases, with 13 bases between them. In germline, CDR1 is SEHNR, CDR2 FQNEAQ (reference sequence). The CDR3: CASSLSPGPPNEKLFF. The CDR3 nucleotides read TGTGCCAGCAGCTTATCGCCCGGGCCACCTAATGAAAAACTGTTTTTT.

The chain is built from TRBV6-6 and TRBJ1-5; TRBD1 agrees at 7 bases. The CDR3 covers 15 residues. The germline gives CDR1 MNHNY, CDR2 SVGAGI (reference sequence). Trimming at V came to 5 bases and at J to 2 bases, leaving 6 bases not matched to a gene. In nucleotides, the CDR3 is TGTGCCAGCAGTCCCGCCGACAGGGGCAATCAGCCCCAGCATTTT. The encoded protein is CASSPADRGNQPQHF.

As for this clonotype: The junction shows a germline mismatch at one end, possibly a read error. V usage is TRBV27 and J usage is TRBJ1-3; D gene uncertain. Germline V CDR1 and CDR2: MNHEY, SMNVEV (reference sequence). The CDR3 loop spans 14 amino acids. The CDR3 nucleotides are TGTGCCAGCAGCTTATCTGGTGCTGGAAACACCATATATTTT. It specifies CASSLSGAGNTIYF.

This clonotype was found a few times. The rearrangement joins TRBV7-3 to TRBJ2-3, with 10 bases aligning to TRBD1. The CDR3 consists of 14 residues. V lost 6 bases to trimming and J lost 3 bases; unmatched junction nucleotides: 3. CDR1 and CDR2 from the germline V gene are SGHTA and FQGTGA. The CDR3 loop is CASRPGQGTDTQYF. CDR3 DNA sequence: TGTGCCAGCAGGCCGGGACAGGGGACAGATACGCAGTATTTT. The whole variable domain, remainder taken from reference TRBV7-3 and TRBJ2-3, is GAGVSQTPSNKVTEKGKYVELRCDPISGHTALYWYRQSLGQGPEFLIYFQGTGAADDSGLPNDRFFAVRPEGSVSTLKIQRTERGDSAVYLCASRPGQGTDTQYFGPGTRLTVL.